This is a list of T cell receptor beta chains from one sample in a study of PD-L1 blockade in urothelial cancer. Measured with immunoSEQ multiplex PCR; TCRdb has only the in-frame clones, and not every one. Here the sample spans tens of thousands of clones, about 72% being singletons. The sequenced sample was PBMCs, obtained around atezolizumab (anti-PD-L1) treatment. The origin of the receptors is a man between 65 and 80 years old with urothelial cancer. CDR3s include the opening cysteine and the closing phenylalanine or tryptophan. A D gene is named only where the DNA matches it firmly. Expanded clones are given a class, and other clones once, few, many or no size at all.

TRBD1	TRBV12-5	.	TRBJ2-3	CASGLFRTGVGDTQYF	TGTGCTAGTGGTTTGTTCCGGACAGGGGTGGGAGATACGCAGTATTTT
TRBD2	TRBV11-2	.	TRBJ2-7	CASSLGVSGYEQYF	TGTGCCAGCAGCTTAGGAGTTAGCGGGTACGAGCAGTACTTC
TRBD1	TRBV5-1	.	TRBJ2-3	CASSLQPPGQGTDTQYF	TGCGCCAGCAGCTTGCAACCGCCGGGACAGGGGACAGATACGCAGTATTTT
.	TRBV5-5	.	TRBJ2-1	CASSATGNEQFF	TGTGCCAGCAGCGCTACAGGTAATGAGCAGTTCTTC
TRBD1	TRBV28	.	TRBJ1-2	CASSLLNRGNGYTF	TGTGCCAGCAGCTTACTAAACAGGGGTAATGGCTACACCTTC
.	TRBV4-3	.	TRBJ2-1	CASSQAESYNEQFF	TGCGCCAGCAGCCAGGCGGAGTCCTACAATGAGCAGTTCTTC
.	TRBV7-3	many	TRBJ2-7	CASSFGQHYEQYF	TGTGCCAGCAGCTTTGGACAACACTACGAGCAGTACTTC
TRBD2	TRBV6-6	.	TRBJ2-1	CASRDQAGWSYNEQFF	TGTGCCAGTAGGGACCAAGCGGGGTGGTCCTACAATGAGCAGTTCTTC
.	TRBV6-6	.	TRBJ1-2	CASTQGQRSLYGYTF	TGTGCCAGCACCCAAGGTCAACGGAGCCTCTATGGCTACACCTTC
TRBD1	TRBV5-1	.	TRBJ2-3	CASSPGTVSTDTQYF	TGCGCCAGCAGCCCCGGGACAGTGAGCACAGATACGCAGTATTTT
.	TRBV2	.	TRBJ1-3	CASSVVDSDSGNTIYF	TGTGCCAGCAGTGTAGTGGACAGCGACTCTGGAAACACCATATATTTT
TRBD2	TRBV9	.	TRBJ2-7	CASSVASGSLSYEQYF	TGTGCCAGCAGCGTGGCTAGCGGGAGCCTCTCATACGAGCAGTACTTC
TRBD1	TRBV14	.	TRBJ1-1	CASSQDLGTVAFF	TGTGCCAGCAGCCAAGATCTTGGGACAGTGGCTTTCTTT
.	TRBV7-2	.	TRBJ1-3	CASSLDTLSGNTIYF	TGTGCCAGCAGCTTAGACACCCTCTCTGGAAACACCATATATTTT
.	TRBV5-5	.	TRBJ1-4	CASSLVAGMEKLFF	TGTGCCAGCAGCTTGGTTGCCGGGATGGAAAAACTGTTTTTT
TRBD1	TRBV10-1	.	TRBJ2-6	CARTGATVGGANVLTF	TGCGCCAGGACAGGGGCCACCGTGGGAGGGGCCAACGTCCTGACTTTC
TRBD2	TRBV7-3	.	TRBJ2-7	CASSYHPGLPYEQYF	TGTGCCAGCAGCTACCACCCGGGACTACCCTACGAGCAGTACTTC